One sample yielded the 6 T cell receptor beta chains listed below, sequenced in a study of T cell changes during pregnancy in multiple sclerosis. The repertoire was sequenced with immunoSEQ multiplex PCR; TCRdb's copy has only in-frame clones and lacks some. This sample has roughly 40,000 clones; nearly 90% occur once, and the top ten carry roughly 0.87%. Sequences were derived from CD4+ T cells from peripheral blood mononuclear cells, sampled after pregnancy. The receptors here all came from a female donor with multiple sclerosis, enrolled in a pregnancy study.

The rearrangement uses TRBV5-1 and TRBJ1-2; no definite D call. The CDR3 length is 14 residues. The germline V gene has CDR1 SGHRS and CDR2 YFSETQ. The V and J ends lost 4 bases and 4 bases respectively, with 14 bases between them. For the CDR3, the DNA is TGCGCCAGCAGCCGGGGTGACGAGGGCTATGGCTACACCTTC. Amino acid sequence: CASSRGDEGYGYTF.

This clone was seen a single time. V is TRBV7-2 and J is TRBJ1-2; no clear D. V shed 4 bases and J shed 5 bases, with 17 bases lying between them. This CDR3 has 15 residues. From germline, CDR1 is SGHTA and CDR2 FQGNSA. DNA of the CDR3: TGTGCCAGCAGCTCCTCTTTAGCTTTGGAGTATGGCTACACCTTC. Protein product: CASSSSLALEYGYTF.

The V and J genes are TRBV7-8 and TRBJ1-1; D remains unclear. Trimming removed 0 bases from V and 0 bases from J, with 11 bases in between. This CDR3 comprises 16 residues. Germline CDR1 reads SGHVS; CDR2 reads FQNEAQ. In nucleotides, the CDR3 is TGTGCCAGCAGCTTAGCGCGGGGAGCGGTGAACACTGAAGCTTTCTTT. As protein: CASSLARGAVNTEAFF.

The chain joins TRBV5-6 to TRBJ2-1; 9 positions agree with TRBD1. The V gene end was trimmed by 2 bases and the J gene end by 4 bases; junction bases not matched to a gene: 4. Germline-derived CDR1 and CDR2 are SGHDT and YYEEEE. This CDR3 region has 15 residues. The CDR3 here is CASSFSGQGYNEQFF. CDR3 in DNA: TGTGCCAGCAGCTTCTCGGGACAGGGATACAATGAGCAGTTCTTC.

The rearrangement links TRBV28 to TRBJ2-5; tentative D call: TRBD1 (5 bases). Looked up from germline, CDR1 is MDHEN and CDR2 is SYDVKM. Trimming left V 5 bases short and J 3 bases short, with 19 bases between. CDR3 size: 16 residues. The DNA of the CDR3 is TGTGCCAGCAGTACCTCTTTGGGGCAGGGCGAAGAGACCCAGTACTTC. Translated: CASSTSLGQGEETQYF.

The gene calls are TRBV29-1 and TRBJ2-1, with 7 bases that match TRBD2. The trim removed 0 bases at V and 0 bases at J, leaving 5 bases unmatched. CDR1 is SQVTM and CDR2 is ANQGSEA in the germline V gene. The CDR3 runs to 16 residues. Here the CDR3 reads CSVEDSSGASYNEQFF. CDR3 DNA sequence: TGCAGCGTTGAAGATTCGAGCGGGGCCTCCTACAATGAGCAGTTCTTC.